The 7 T cell receptor beta chains below come from one sample, sequenced in a study of PD-L1 blockade in urothelial cancer. Described time point: pretreatment peripheral blood. Generated by immunoSEQ multiplex PCR, the TCRdb table keeps only in-frame clones and is missing some. The table has more than 85,000 clones, around 86% seen once. The sample was PBMCs, taken around atezolizumab (anti-PD-L1) treatment. These receptors were collected from a man in his 60s with urothelial cancer.

This chain joins TRBV7-9 and TRBJ2-7; the D is unclear. The CDR3 has 14 amino acids. Trimming removed 1 base from V and 0 bases from J, with 7 bases in between. Germline assignment: CDR1 SEHNR and CDR2 FQNEAQ (reference sequence). In DNA, the CDR3 is TGTGCCAGCAGCTTAGGAGTAAACTCCTACGAGCAGTACTTC. Its protein product is CASSLGVNSYEQYF.

This chain connects TRBV6-1 to TRBJ2-5; 10 bases fit TRBD2. The CDR3 runs to 15 residues. Germline V gene lookup returns CDR1 MNHNS and CDR2 SASEGT. Unmatched junction bases numbered 11, after V lost 0 bases and J lost 13 bases. CDR3 DNA: TGTGCCAGCAGTGAAGCGGAATCTAGCGGGGGATTCCGGTACTTC. It translates to CASSEAESSGGFRYF.

This clone has only a few counts. V is TRBV9 and J is TRBJ2-7; 7 bases line up with TRBD1. The CDR3 consists of 14 residues. Germline V lookup: CDR1 SGDLS, CDR2 YYNGEE. V shed 0 bases, J shed 2 bases, and the junction held 2 bases outside the gene matches. The chain's CDR3 is CASSVGDSAYEQYF. The CDR3 nucleotides are TGTGCCAGCAGCGTAGGGGACAGCGCCTACGAGCAGTACTTC.

The chain has TRBV29-1 and TRBJ1-6; TRBD1 matches 8 bases. The V gene end was trimmed by 3 bases and the J gene end by 9 bases; junction bases not matched to a gene: 10. The CDR3 extends over 15 amino acids. Germline CDR1 SQVTM, CDR2 ANQGSEA. DNA for the CDR3: TGCAGCGTTGAGCGGCAACAGGGGGTCAGTTCACCCCTCCACTTT. It encodes CSVERQQGVSSPLHF.

Only one count was recorded for this clone. V is TRBV2 and J is TRBJ1-5; D unresolved. Trimming took 7 bases from V and 4 from J, leaving 11 bases between them. The V gene's germline CDR1 is SNHLY and CDR2 FYNNEI. The length of the CDR3 is 13 residues. The CDR3 loop is CASTVEFNQPQHF. DNA for the CDR3: TGTGCCAGCACTGTGGAGTTTAATCAGCCCCAGCATTTT.

This clone was counted once. The chain recombines TRBV27 with TRBJ1-2; tentatively, D is TRBD1 (5 bases). The CDR3 is 15 amino acids. Trimming stripped 5 bases from V and 2 bases from J, with 15 bases between. In germline, CDR1 is MNHEY, CDR2 SMNVEV (reference sequence). The CDR3 reads CASSRNFQGNYGYTF. The CDR3 DNA sequence: TGTGCCAGCAGTCGAAATTTCCAGGGCAACTATGGCTACACCTTC.

This chain joins TRBV7-3 and TRBJ2-3; D might be TRBD2 (5 bases). V was trimmed by 6 bases and J by 1 base, leaving 14 bases between them. The germline V gene encodes CDR1 SGHTA and CDR2 FQGTGA. The CDR3 runs 15 residues. The CDR3 DNA follows: TGTGCCAGCAGACCGGGGATGGGTGGCACAGATACGCAGTATTTT. Translated, it gives CASRPGMGGTDTQYF.